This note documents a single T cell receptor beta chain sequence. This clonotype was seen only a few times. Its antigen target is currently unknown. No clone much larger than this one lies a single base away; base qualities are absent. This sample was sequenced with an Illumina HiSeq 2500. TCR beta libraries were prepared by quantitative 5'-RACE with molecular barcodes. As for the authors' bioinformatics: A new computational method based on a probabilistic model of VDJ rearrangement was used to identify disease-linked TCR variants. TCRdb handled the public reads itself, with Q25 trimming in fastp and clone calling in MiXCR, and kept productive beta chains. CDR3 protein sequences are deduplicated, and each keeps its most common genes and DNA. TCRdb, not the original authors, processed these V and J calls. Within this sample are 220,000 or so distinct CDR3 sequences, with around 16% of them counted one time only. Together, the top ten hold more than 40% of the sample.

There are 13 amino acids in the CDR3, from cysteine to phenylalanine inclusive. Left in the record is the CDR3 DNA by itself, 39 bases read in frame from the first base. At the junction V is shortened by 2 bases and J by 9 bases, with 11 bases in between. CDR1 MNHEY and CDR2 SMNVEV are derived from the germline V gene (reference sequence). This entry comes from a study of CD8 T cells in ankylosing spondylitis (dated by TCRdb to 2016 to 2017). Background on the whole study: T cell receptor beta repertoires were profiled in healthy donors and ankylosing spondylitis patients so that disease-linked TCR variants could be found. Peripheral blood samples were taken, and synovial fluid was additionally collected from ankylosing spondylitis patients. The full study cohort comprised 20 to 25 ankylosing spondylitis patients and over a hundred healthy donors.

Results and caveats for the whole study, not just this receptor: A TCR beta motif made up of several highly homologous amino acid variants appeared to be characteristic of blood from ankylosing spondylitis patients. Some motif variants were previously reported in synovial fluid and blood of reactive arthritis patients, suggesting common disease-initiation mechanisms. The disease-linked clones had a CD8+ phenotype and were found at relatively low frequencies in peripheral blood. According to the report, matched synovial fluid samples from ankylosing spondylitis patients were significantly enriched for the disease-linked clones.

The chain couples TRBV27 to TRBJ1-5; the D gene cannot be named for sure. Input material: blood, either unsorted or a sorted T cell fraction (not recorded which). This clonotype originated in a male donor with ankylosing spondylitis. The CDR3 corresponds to CASSLGGSWPQHF. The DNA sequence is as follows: TGTGCCAGCAGTTTAGGAGGCTCTTGGCCCCAGCATTTT.